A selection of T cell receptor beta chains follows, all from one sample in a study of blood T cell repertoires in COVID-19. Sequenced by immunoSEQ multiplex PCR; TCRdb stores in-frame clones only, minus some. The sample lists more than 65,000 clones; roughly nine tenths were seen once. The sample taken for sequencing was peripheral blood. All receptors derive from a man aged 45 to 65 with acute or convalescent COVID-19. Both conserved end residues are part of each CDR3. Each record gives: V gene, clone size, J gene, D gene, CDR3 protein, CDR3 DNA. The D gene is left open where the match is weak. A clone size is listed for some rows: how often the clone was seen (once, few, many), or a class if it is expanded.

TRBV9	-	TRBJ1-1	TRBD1	CASSVEDRGSTEAFF	TGTGCCAGCAGCGTAGAGGACAGGGGGTCCACTGAAGCTTTCTTT
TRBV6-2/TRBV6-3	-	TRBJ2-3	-	CASSYYSLDSADTQYF	TGTGCCAGCAGTTACTATTCCCTAGATTCAGCAGATACGCAGTATTTT
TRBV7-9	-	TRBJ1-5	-	CASDRGTGFSNQPQHF	TGTGCCAGTGATCGGGGGACGGGTTTCAGCAATCAGCCCCAGCATTTT
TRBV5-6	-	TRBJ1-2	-	CASSLADSGYTF	TGTGCCAGCAGCTTGGCCGACAGTGGCTACACCTTC
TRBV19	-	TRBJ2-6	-	CASSSRAGANVLTF	TGTGCCAGTAGTAGCAGGGCCGGGGCCAACGTCCTGACTTTC
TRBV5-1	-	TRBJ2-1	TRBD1	CASSLSGTDSYNEQFF	TGCGCCAGCTCTCTATCGGGGACAGACTCCTACAATGAGCAGTTCTTC
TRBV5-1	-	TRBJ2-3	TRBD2	CASWGREVDTQYF	TGCGCCAGTTGGGGGCGGGAGGTGGATACGCAGTATTTT
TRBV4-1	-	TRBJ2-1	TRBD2	CASSQGWATSGGYNEQFF	TGCGCCAGCAGCCAAGGCTGGGCCACTAGCGGGGGGTACAATGAGCAGTTCTTC
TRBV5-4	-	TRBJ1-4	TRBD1	CASSNRGGVGEKLFF	TGTGCCAGCAGCAACAGGGGTGGCGTAGGCGAAAAACTGTTTTTT
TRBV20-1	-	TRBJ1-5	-	CSASNFGRDDQPQHF	TGCAGTGCTAGTAATTTCGGACGGGATGATCAGCCCCAGCATTTT
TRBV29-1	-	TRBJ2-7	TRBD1	CSVGTAYEQYF	TGCAGCGTCGGGACAGCCTACGAGCAGTACTTC
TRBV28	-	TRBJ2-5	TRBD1	CASYRATGYQETQYF	TGTGCCAGCTATCGCGCGACAGGGTACCAAGAGACCCAGTACTTC
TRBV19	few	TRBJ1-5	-	CASSVAVTQPQHF	TGTGCCAGTAGTGTGGCAGTCACTCAGCCCCAGCATTTT
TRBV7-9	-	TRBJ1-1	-	CASSLQGGDTEAFF	TGTGCCAGCAGCTTACAGGGCGGTGACACTGAAGCTTTCTTT
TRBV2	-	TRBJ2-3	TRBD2	CASSDPSGATDTQYF	TGTGCCAGCAGTGATCCCAGCGGGGCCACAGATACGCAGTATTTT
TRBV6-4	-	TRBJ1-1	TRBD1	CASTGQGRYTEAFF	TGTGCCAGCACGGGACAGGGGCGATACACTGAAGCTTTCTTT
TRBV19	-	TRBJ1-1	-	CASSIQLTYRDSTEAFF	TGTGCCAGTAGTATACAACTTACCTACAGGGATAGCACTGAAGCTTTCTTT
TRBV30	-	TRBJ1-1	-	CAWSPGGAEAFF	TGTGCCTGGAGTCCTGGGGGGGCTGAAGCTTTCTTT
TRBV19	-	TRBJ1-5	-	CASSIEGVRVRNQPQHF	TGTGCCAGTAGTATTGAGGGAGTAAGGGTTCGAAATCAGCCCCAGCATTTT
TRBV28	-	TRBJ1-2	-	CASSWEGVYGYTF	TGTGCCAGCAGCTGGGAAGGGGTATATGGCTACACCTTC
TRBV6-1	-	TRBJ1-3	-	CASSEVGLRGNTIYF	TGTGCCAGCAGTGAGGTTGGCCTCCGAGGAAACACCATATATTTT
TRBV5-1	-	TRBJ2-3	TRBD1	CASSLGGTGIDTQYF	TGCGCCAGCAGCTTGGGCGGGACAGGCATAGATACGCAGTATTTT
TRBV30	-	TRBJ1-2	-	CAWSVLGGYGYTF	TGTGCCTGGAGTGTACTAGGGGGCTATGGCTACACCTTC
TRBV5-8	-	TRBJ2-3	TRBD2	CASSGPGLAGRSDTQYF	TGTGCCAGCAGCGGCCCGGGACTAGCGGGGCGGTCAGATACGCAGTATTTT
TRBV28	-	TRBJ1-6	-	CASSLGQYYNSPLHF	TGTGCCAGCAGTTTAGGGCAATACTATAATTCACCCCTCCACTTT
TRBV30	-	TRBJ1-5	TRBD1	CAWSRQGNQPQHF	TGTGCCTGGAGCAGACAGGGTAATCAGCCCCAGCATTTT
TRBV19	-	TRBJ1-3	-	CASSISARNSGNTIYF	TGTGCCAGTAGTATTTCTGCCAGGAACTCTGGAAACACCATATATTTT
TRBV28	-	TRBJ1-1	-	CASSTEQGLNTEAFF	TGTGCCAGCAGTACCGAGCAGGGCTTGAACACTGAAGCTTTCTTT
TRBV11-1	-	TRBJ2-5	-	CASSSYGKETQYF	TGTGCCAGCAGCTCGTACGGGAAAGAGACCCAGTACTTC
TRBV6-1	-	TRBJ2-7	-	CASSEGPLVYEQYF	TGTGCCAGCAGTGAGGGGCCTCTGGTCTACGAGCAGTACTTC
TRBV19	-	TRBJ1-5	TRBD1	CASTDRAYSNQPQHF	TGTGCCAGTACCGACAGGGCTTATAGCAATCAGCCCCAGCATTTT
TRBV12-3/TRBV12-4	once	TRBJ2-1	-	CASSGPYNEQFF	TGTGCCAGCTCAGGGCCCTACAATGAGCAGTTCTTC
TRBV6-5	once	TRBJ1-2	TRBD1	CASSPSGGPYGYTF	TGTGCCAGCAGTCCCTCAGGGGGGCCCTATGGCTACACCTTC
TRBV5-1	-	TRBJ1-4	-	CASSLNTRGRGEKLFF	TGCGCCAGCAGCTTGAATACGCGGGGGCGAGGTGAAAAACTGTTTTTT
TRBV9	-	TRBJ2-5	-	CASSVNTDVGRQETQYF	TGTGCCAGCAGCGTAAACACCGACGTGGGGAGGCAAGAGACCCAGTACTTC
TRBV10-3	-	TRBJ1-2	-	CAISGGGVGVNYGYTF	TGTGCCATCAGTGGAGGCGGAGTCGGGGTAAACTATGGCTACACCTTC
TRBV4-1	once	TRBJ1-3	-	CASSQGAGRSGNTIYF	TGCGCCAGCAGCCAAGGTGCAGGGCGCTCTGGAAACACCATATATTTT
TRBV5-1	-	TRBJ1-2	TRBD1	CASSPGQIYGYTF	TGCGCCAGCAGCCCGGGACAGATCTATGGCTACACCTTC
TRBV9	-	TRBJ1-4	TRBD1	CASSSRQGANEKLFF	TGTGCCAGCAGCTCCCGACAGGGGGCTAATGAAAAACTGTTTTTT
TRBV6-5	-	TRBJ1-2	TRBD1	CASSYSMGTGIYGYTF	TGTGCCAGCAGTTACTCGATGGGGACAGGGATCTATGGCTACACCTTC
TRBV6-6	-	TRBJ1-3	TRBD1	CASIQGQAISGNTIYF	TGTGCCAGCATCCAGGGACAGGCGATCTCTGGAAACACCATATATTTT
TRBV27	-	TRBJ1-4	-	CASSLGGAREKLFF	TGTGCCAGCAGTTTAGGGGGCGCCAGGGAAAAACTGTTTTTT
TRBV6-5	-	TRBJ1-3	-	CASSYSVGAGNTIYF	TGTGCCAGCAGTTACTCGGTAGGAGCTGGAAACACCATATATTTT
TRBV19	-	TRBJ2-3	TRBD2	CASSTGEGNTQYF	TGTGCCAGTAGTACGGGGGAGGGCAATACGCAGTATTTT
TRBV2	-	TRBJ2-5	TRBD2	CASNGGGVWETQYF	TGTGCCAGCAACGGCGGGGGGGTGTGGGAGACCCAGTACTTC
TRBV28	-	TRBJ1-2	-	CASSPSPGDYGYTF	TGTGCCAGCAGTCCCAGTCCCGGAGACTATGGCTACACCTTC
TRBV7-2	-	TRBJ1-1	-	CASSFATNTEAFF	TGTGCCAGCAGCTTCGCTACTAACACTGAAGCTTTCTTT
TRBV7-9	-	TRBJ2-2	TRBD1	CASSFPPGQYTGELFF	TGTGCCAGCAGCTTCCCCCCGGGACAGTACACCGGGGAGCTGTTTTTT
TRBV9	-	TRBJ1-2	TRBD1	CASSVDWDSGYTF	TGTGCCAGCAGCGTAGATTGGGACAGTGGCTACACCTTC
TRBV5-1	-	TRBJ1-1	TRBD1	CASNAQGGTEAFF	TGCGCCAGTAACGCACAGGGGGGCACTGAAGCTTTCTTT
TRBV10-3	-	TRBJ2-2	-	CAIAMRETNTGELFF	TGTGCCATCGCTATGCGCGAAACGAACACCGGGGAGCTGTTTTTT
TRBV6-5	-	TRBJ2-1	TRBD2	CASRLAGSYNEQFF	TGTGCCAGCAGACTAGCGGGGTCCTACAATGAGCAGTTCTTC
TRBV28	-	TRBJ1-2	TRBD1	CASSRQGTGGSGYTF	TGTGCCAGCAGTCGACAGGGCACTGGCGGCTCTGGCTACACCTTC
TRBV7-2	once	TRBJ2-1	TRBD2	CASSLDLGTIEQFF	TGTGCCAGCAGCTTAGATCTCGGGACTATTGAGCAGTTCTTC